Listed here is a single T cell receptor (beta chain). The sample belongs to a study of cytomegalovirus exposure and HLA in healthy donors. Repertoires were generated with immunoSEQ multiplex PCR, while TCRdb's copy carries only in-frame clones and drops some. The sample has 180,000 or so clones; around 84% are singletons. The V segment lost 6 bases and the J segment 3 bases; nucleotides outside the gene matches: 8. This CDR3 has 14 amino acids. In germline, CDR1 is SQVTM, CDR2 ANQGSEA. The chain employs TRBV29-1 and TRBJ1-1, with 9 positions matching TRBD1. The receptor was derived from a woman aged 25 to 45 in good health and CMV-seropositive. Specimen: PBMCs. The CDR3 reads CSVGTGNRDTEAFF. The CDR3 nucleotides read TGCAGCGTCGGGACAGGGAATAGGGACACTGAAGCTTTCTTT.